This T cell receptor (beta chain) was sequenced in a study of T-cell reconstitution after alpha-beta-depleted transplantation in children. With V trimmed by 5 bases and J by 1 base, 8 bases remained unmatched. Germline V CDR1 and CDR2: ENHRY, SYGVKD. This CDR3 has 17 residues. To note about this clonotype: Its antigen is unknown.

Preparing the TCRbeta library involved the use of unique molecular identifiers. Via MiXCR, TCRdb re-called the PCR reads, giving one row per CDR3 protein. This sample has just over 950,000 distinct CDR3 sequences, with around 30% found just once. Study-level findings and limits: When one year had passed after transplant, most T-cell counts and diversity came from newly produced T cells. Where some patients showed high TCRbeta diversity at day 60, it came from recipient T cells and thymic progenitors that had survived. As was reported, about two months after transplant, alpha-beta T cells came from several hundred expanded graft clones.

The V call is TRBV10-3, the J call TRBJ1-3; TRBD1 matches at 10 bases. Sequences were derived from PBMCs, mostly from graft donor cells, sampled 360 days after TCRalphabeta/CD19-depleted stem cell transplant. The clonotype originates from a boy less than two years old who had a stem cell transplant for SCID, so the T cells may come from the graft donor. In nucleotides, the CDR3 is TGTGCCATCAGTCCGGGACAGGGGACTTTTTCTGGAAACACCATATATTTT. It yields the protein CAISPGQGTFSGNTIYF.